This TCR beta chain was observed in a study of Ad26.COV2.S vaccination and SARS-CoV-2 variants. The treatment: around 19 received Ad26.COV2.S at low or high dose, single or two shots; 5 received placebo; per-sample allocation not given. Samples were taken on day 63 after the first vaccine or placebo injection. The shot given was an Ad26 vector that makes Wuhan-strain SARS-CoV-2 spike. V was shortened by 5 bases and J by 1 base, with 15 bases between the two germline ends. CDR1 is SGHTA and CDR2 is FQGNSA in the germline V gene. The CDR3 is 15 amino acids. Profiled with immunoSEQ multiplex PCR; TCRdb holds only in-frame clones, not every one. The data show under 500,000 clones, with over 80% seen just once and less than 2% held by the top ten.

The material sequenced was peripheral blood, taken in a trial of Ad26.COV2.S vaccine versus placebo. The chain recombines TRBV7-2 with TRBJ2-7; the D gene could be TRBD1 or TRBD2 (5 bases each). This clonotype was obtained from a person aged 18-65 years who received the Ad26.COV2.S COVID-19 vaccine or a placebo. The CDR3 is CASSPRGDQSYEQYF. The CDR3 coding sequence is TGTGCCAGCAGCCCCCGGGGCGATCAATCCTACGAGCAGTACTTC.